This T cell receptor (beta chain) derives from a study of cytomegalovirus exposure and HLA in healthy donors. The wider study: The 130 or so validation repertoires and the approximately 690 first-cohort repertoires shared a platform, a later analysis reported.

Sequencing was performed with immunoSEQ multiplex PCR; in TCRdb, only in-frame clones are kept and a portion is missing. The sample consists of over 250,000 clones, just over 85% of them appearing once. CDR1 and CDR2 (germline): SGHTA, FQGTGA. This CDR3 region has 15 residues. Trimming cost V 6 bases and J 3 bases; bases outside gene matches: 5. Findings of the study overall: Published work reported that the classifier diagnosed cytomegalovirus status with high specificity and sensitivity. Some TCR beta chains (about 180 of them) were listed as cytomegalovirus-associated.

The donors were members of the validation cohort, which comprised 120 subjects and was separate from the first cohort of about 700 subjects. As to this clone: Its specificity is unknown.

The rearrangement joins TRBV7-3 to TRBJ2-3, with 11 bases that match TRBD2. This receptor was identified in a woman aged 18-29 years in good health and CMV-seronegative. Sample: PBMCs. Here the CDR3 DNA reads TGTGCCAGCAGAAAGGGACTAGCGGCGACAGATACGCAGTATTTT. Its translation is CASRKGLAATDTQYF. The full variable domain, in which reference TRBV7-3 and TRBJ2-3 provide the parts outside the CDR3, is GAGVSQTPSNKVTEKGKYVELRCDPISGHTALYWYRQSLGQGPEFLIYFQGTGAADDSGLPNDRFFAVRPEGSVSTLKIQRTERGDSAVYLCASRKGLAATDTQYFGPGTRLTVL.